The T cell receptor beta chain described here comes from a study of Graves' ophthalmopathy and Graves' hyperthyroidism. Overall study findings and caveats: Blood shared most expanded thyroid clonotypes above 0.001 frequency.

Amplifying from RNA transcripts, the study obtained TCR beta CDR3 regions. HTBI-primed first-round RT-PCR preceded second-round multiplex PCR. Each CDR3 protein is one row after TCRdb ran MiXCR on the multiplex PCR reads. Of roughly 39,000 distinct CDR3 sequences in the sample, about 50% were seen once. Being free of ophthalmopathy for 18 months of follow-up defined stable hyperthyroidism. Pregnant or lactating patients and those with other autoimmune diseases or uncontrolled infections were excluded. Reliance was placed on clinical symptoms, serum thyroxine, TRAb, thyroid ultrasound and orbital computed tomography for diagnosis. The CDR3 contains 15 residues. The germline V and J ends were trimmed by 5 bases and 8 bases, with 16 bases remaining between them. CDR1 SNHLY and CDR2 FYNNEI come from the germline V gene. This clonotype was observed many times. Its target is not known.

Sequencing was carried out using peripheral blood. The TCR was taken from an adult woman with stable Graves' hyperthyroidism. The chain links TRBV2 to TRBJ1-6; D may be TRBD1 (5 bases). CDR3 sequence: CASSREETEDSPLHF. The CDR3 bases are TGTGCCAGCAGTCGAGAGGAGACAGAGGATTCACCCCTCCACTTT.